The next 3 T cell receptor beta chains were all read from a single sample in a study of shared clonotypes between healthy human individuals. Assay used: immunoSEQ multiplex PCR; TCRdb lists only in-frame clones, some missing. Of some 2.3 million clones in the sample, about 92% were seen once. Sequenced input: naive CD4+ T cells from PBMCs. Subset noted: CD45RA+ positively selected. Source of these receptors: a young man in good health. Some clones in this sample may be carry-over from other donors' samples.

The chain joins TRBV7-9 to TRBJ2-7; D possibly matches TRBD1 or TRBD2 (5 bases each). The germline gives CDR1 SEHNR, CDR2 FQNEAQ (reference sequence). This CDR3 has 19 amino acids. Trimming pared 3 bases from V and 2 bases from J, leaving 26 bases between. The CDR3: CASSLVRDGEWTYPYEQYF. CDR3 coding DNA: TGTGCCAGCAGCTTGGTCCGGGACGGGGAGTGGACTTATCCCTACGAGCAGTACTTC. Drawing the rest from reference TRBV7-9 and TRBJ2-7, the complete variable domain is DTGVSQNPRHKITKRGQNVTFRCDPISEHNRLYWYRQTLGQGPEFLTYFQNEAQLEKSRLLSDRFSAERPKGSFSTLEIQRTEQGDSAMYLCASSLVRDGEWTYPYEQYFGPGTRLTVT.

The chain is built from TRBV10-3 and TRBJ2-1; D not resolved. Germline V CDR1 and CDR2: ENHRY, SYGVKD. The length of the CDR3 is 12 residues. Trimming pared 0 bases from V and 10 bases from J, leaving 7 bases between. This CDR3 reads CAISESGFEQFF. CDR3 in DNA: TGTGCCATCAGTGAGTCGGGATTCGAGCAGTTCTTC.

This chain connects TRBV28 to TRBJ2-1; 9 nucleotides align to TRBD2. CDR1 is MDHEN, CDR2 SYDVKM, per germline. This CDR3 region has 14 residues. The V gene end was trimmed by 5 bases and the J gene end by 5 bases; junction bases not matched to a gene: 4. The CDR3 loop is CASSLAGFDNEQFF. The CDR3 coding sequence is TGTGCCAGCAGTCTAGCGGGATTCGACAATGAGCAGTTCTTC.